The 7 T cell receptor beta chains below were found in one sample sequenced in a study of radiotherapy plus CTLA-4 blockade in lung cancer listed by TCRdb under 2018. Library prep was done by the immunoSEQ multiplex PCR assay. TCRdb carries this immuneACCESS record with in-frame sequences only. Its versions omit some clonotypes, under half of them owing to an unresolved V gene in the studies checked, with the rest unexplained. This sample comprises about 120,000 clones, approximately 84% of them detected only once. The ten largest make up roughly 5% of the sample. The source material was peripheral blood, sampled from a patient treated with radiotherapy plus ipilimumab. These receptors all come from a human donor with non-small cell lung cancer who had a partial response to radiotherapy plus ipilimumab.

By frequency in the sample, this clone is medium-sized. This CDR3 is also generated by other DNA sequences in the sample. This sequence joins TRBV30 and TRBJ2-7, with D possibly matching TRBD1 (5 bases). CDR3 length: 13 residues. The V end lost 5 bases, the J end lost 2 bases, and 13 bases lay between the germline ends. From germline, CDR1 is GTSNPN and CDR2 SVGIG (reference sequence). CDR3 protein: CAWSKDMAYEQYF. As DNA, the CDR3 is TGTGCCTGGTCAAAGGACATGGCCTACGAGCAGTACTTC.

The sample holds one count of this clone. V usage is TRBV15 and J usage is TRBJ2-1; maybe TRBD2 (5 bases). Germline V lookup: CDR1 LNHNV, CDR2 YYDKDF (reference sequence). The CDR3 loop spans 17 amino acids. V was pared by 1 base and J by 6 bases, with 19 bases between. The CDR3 DNA reads TGTGCCACCAGCAGAGTGGGCGACCTCCTTCGGGGCAATGAGCAGTTCTTC. Its protein is CATSRVGDLLRGNEQFF.

This clone showed up just once. The V call is TRBV2, the J call TRBJ2-7; 10 bases are a match to TRBD2. V was pared by 7 bases and J by 1 base, with 10 bases of the junction left unmatched. The CDR3 length is 16 residues. Germline loops: CDR1 SNHLY, CDR2 FYNNEI. CDR3 DNA sequence: TGTGCCAGCAAAACTTCAGCGGGAGGGGGGTCCTACGAGCAGTACTTC. Amino acid sequence: CASKTSAGGGSYEQYF.

The rearrangement uses TRBV5-1 and TRBJ1-1; 8 nucleotides agree with TRBD1. The CDR3 totals 17 residues. Germline trimming cut 4 bases from V and 1 base from J; bases unmatched to any gene: 12. Germline loops: CDR1 SGHRS, CDR2 YFSETQ. The CDR3 bases are TGCGCCAGCAGCGGTGGACAGGGCAGCAATACGAACACTGAAGCTTTCTTT. This encodes CASSGGQGSNTNTEAFF.

This chain uses TRBV9 with TRBJ2-6; TRBD1 agrees at 10 bases. The CDR3 length is 17 residues. V was clipped by 0 bases and J by 12 bases; unmatched bases: 12. The germline V gene encodes CDR1 SGDLS and CDR2 YYNGEE. CDR3 residues: CASSVGLTGGGRTVLTF. In DNA form, the CDR3 reads TGTGCCAGCAGCGTAGGACTGACAGGGGGCGGGCGTACCGTCCTGACTTTC.

Concerning this clone: This CDR3 is also generated by other DNA sequences in the sample. This rearrangement joins TRBV7-9 to TRBJ2-2; TRBD2 aligns across 12 bases. Germline values: CDR1 SEHNR, CDR2 FQNEAQ (reference sequence). The J segment lost 3 bases and the V segment lost 5 bases, leaving 1 base of the junction unmatched. The CDR3 totals 15 residues. This CDR3 reads CASSRTSGDTGELFF. Here the CDR3 DNA reads TGTGCCAGCAGCCGGACTAGCGGGGACACCGGGGAGCTGTTTTTT.

The V and J genes are TRBV6-1 and TRBJ1-1; D is ambiguous. Trimming removed 8 bases at V and 5 bases at J, with 9 bases between. CDR1 and CDR2 from the germline V gene are MNHNS and SASEGT. This CDR3 has 11 amino acids. The CDR3 region is CASFSGTEAFF. In nucleotides, the CDR3 is TGTGCCAGCTTTTCGGGGACTGAAGCTTTCTTT.